The clone carrying this T cell receptor (beta chain) was seen repeatedly, ten times or more. Its antigen remains unknown. Between the trimmed V and J ends, which lost 5 bases and 7 bases, there was a span of 11 bases. This CDR3 has 13 residues. Germline values: CDR1 SGHTA, CDR2 FQGNSA. TCRdb re-derived calls from the 5' RACE reads in MiXCR, one entry per CDR3 protein. There are 500,000 or so distinct CDR3 sequences in the sample; approximately 5.3% occur only once, and 3% to 4% lies in the top ten. The record originates from a study of CD8 T cells in ankylosing spondylitis. Study-wide findings and caveats: What seemed typical of ankylosing spondylitis blood was a TCR beta motif built from about 8 highly homologous variants. Reportedly, significant enrichment of disease-linked clones occurred in matched ankylosing spondylitis synovial fluid. CD8+ by phenotype, disease-linked clones were relatively rare in peripheral blood. Reactive arthritis synovial fluid and blood previously showed some of these motif variants.

The clonotype was recovered from a male donor with ankylosing spondylitis. Material: blood, either unsorted or a sorted T cell fraction (not recorded which). This rearrangement joins TRBV7-2 to TRBJ2-2; D not resolved. CDR3 residues: CASSAVVIGELFF. The CDR3 DNA reads as TGTGCCAGCAGCGCAGTGGTCATCGGGGAGCTGTTTTTT.